Below are 17 T cell receptor beta chains sequenced from a single sample in a study of T cell repertoires in cytomegalovirus infection. From the reads, TCRdb called clonotypes with MiXCR, one entry per CDR3 protein. The data hold nearly 550,000 distinct CDR3 sequences, with 15% to 20% observed a single time. Sequenced input: CD8+ T cells from PBMCs. The receptors derive from a human donor in good health (CMV status not recorded). Some clones in this sample may be carry-over from other donors' samples.

The chain joins TRBV14 to TRBJ2-2; 12 bases are shared with TRBD1. Germline V gene data show CDR1 as SGHDN and CDR2 as FVKESK. This CDR3 spans 16 amino acids. The V and J ends lost 5 bases and 7 bases, in that order; junction bases with no gene match: 8. CDR3 region: CASSSGTGGRVGELFF. CDR3 bases: TGTGCCAGCAGCTCCGGGACAGGGGGCAGGGTCGGGGAGCTGTTTTTT. Together with reference TRBV14 and TRBJ2-2, the CDR3 gives the full variable domain: EAGVTQFPSHSVIEKGQTVTLRCDPISGHDNLYWYRRVMGKEIKFLLHFVKESKQDESGMPNNRFLAERTGGTYSTLKVQPAELEDSGVYFCASSSGTGGRVGELFFGEGSRLTVL.

This clonotype turned up a few times. DNA of the CDR3: TGTGCCAGCAGCTTACTGGGGGGCCGGTGGTCACCCCTCCACTTT. Protein product: CASSLLGGRWSPLHF. This sequence joins TRBV11-2 and TRBJ1-6, with a weak D call TRBD1 (6 bases). Germline CDR1 is SGHAT and CDR2 is FQNNGV. Trimming took 2 bases from V and 10 from J, leaving 15 bases between them. This CDR3 has 15 amino acids.

This clonotype was seen a handful of times. The V gene is TRBV10-3, the J gene TRBJ1-1, with 8 bases aligning to TRBD1. This CDR3 is 14 amino acids long. V lost 0 bases and J lost 4; bases outside the gene matches: 1. In germline, CDR1 is ENHRY, CDR2 SYGVKD. CDR3 DNA: TGTGCCATCAGTGAGTCGGGACAGGCCACTGAAGCTTTCTTT. This gives the protein CAISESGQATEAFF.

The table lists this clonotype with a few counts. The rearrangement joins TRBV27 to TRBJ2-7; TRBD2 aligns across 12 bases. There are 15 residues in the CDR3. Germline lookup yields CDR1 MNHEY and CDR2 SMNVEV (reference sequence). The V segment lost 5 bases and the J segment 5 bases; nucleotides outside the gene matches: 7. CDR3 nucleotide sequence: TGTGCCAGCAGTACCCGACTAGCGGGAGTCCACGAGCAGTACTTC. It specifies CASSTRLAGVHEQYF.

This clonotype was detected a few times. The J gene is TRBJ2-5, the V gene TRBV20-1, with TRBD2 identical over 7 bases. The trim removed 0 bases at V and 5 bases at J, leaving 6 bases unmatched. CDR1 and CDR2 from the germline V gene are DFQATT and SNEGSKA (reference sequence). The CDR3 runs 14 residues. DNA for the CDR3: TGCAGTGCTAGAGAGGTGACTAGCATGGAGACCCAGTACTTC. Protein product: CSAREVTSMETQYF.

This clonotype has only a few counts. The rearrangement links TRBV10-3 to TRBJ2-3; a possible D gene is TRBD2 (5 bases). The V and J ends lost 2 bases and 2 bases respectively, with 14 bases between them. Looked up from germline, CDR1 is ENHRY and CDR2 is SYGVKD. The CDR3 is 16 residues long. As DNA, the CDR3 is TGTGCCATCAGTGAGGGGTTAGCGAGGACCACAGATACGCAGTATTTT. It yields the protein CAISEGLARTTDTQYF.

In its sample, this clonotype was seen many times. The V call is TRBV7-9, the J call TRBJ1-6, with D possibly being TRBD1 (5 bases). V dropped 5 bases and J dropped 10 bases, with 15 bases sitting between them. Germline V gene sequence: CDR1 SEHNR, CDR2 FQNEAQ (reference sequence). The CDR3 is made up of 14 amino acids. CDR3 nucleotide sequence: TGTGCCAGCAGCCCGGTCCAGGGCCCCTCACCCCTCCACTTT. Encoded protein: CASSPVQGPSPLHF.

This clonotype was seen repeatedly, ten times or more. V usage is TRBV7-9 and J usage is TRBJ1-5; 7 bases are a match to TRBD1. CDR1 is SEHNR and CDR2 is FQNEAQ in the germline V gene (reference sequence). The CDR3 totals 15 residues. V dropped 5 bases and J dropped 3; count of bases not matched to a gene: 7. CDR3 in amino acids: CASSLGTVLNQPQHF. CDR3 coding DNA: TGTGCCAGCAGCCTAGGGACAGTACTCAATCAGCCCCAGCATTTT.

In this sample, this clonotype turned up a few times. The V call is TRBV19, the J call TRBJ2-1, with TRBD2 as a possible D gene (6 bases). CDR1 and CDR2 from the germline V gene are LNHDA and SQIVND (reference sequence). The V and J ends lost 7 bases and 0 bases respectively, with 16 bases between them. The CDR3 extends over 16 amino acids. In nucleotides, the CDR3 is TGTGCCAGTAACGGGCGGGGAACGAGCTCCTACAATGAGCAGTTCTTC. Amino acids: CASNGRGTSSYNEQFF. Full variable domain (remainder filled in from reference TRBV19 and TRBJ2-1): DGGITQSPKYLFRKEGQNVTLSCEQNLNHDAMYWYRQDPGQGLRLIYYSQIVNDFQKGDIAEGYSVSREKKESFPLTVTSAQKNPTAFYLCASNGRGTSSYNEQFFGPGTRLTVL.

This clonotype was counted only a few times. The rearrangement joins TRBV4-2 to TRBJ2-2; TRBD1 agrees at 7 bases. The ends lost 2 bases at V and 3 bases at J; junction bases unmatched: 12. The CDR3 sequence is 18 residues long. CDR1 and CDR2 from the germline V gene are LGHNA and YNFKEQ. This CDR3 is CASSQPAEGTAYTGELFF. In DNA, the CDR3 is TGTGCCAGCAGCCAACCGGCGGAAGGGACAGCTTACACCGGGGAGCTGTTTTTT.

This clonotype was picked up many times. This sequence joins TRBV27 and TRBJ2-5; D ambiguous. The CDR3 has 14 amino acids. Germline assignment: CDR1 MNHEY and CDR2 SMNVEV (reference sequence). Between the trimmed V and J ends, which lost 4 bases and 7 bases, there was a span of 16 bases. This CDR3 is CASSSFDSTRTQYF. The CDR3 DNA is TGTGCCAGCAGTTCCTTTGATTCTACGAGGACCCAGTACTTC.

This clonotype came up a few times. The rearrangement uses TRBV11-2 and TRBJ2-3; D gene ambiguous. V was shortened by 10 bases and J by 2 bases, with 10 bases between the two germline ends. The CDR3 extends over 12 amino acids. Germline CDR1 is SGHAT and CDR2 is FQNNGV. CDR3 protein: CAIGSPTDTQYF. In DNA form, the CDR3 reads TGTGCCATCGGGTCCCCCACAGATACGCAGTATTTT.

The chain combines TRBV19 with TRBJ1-6; 11 nucleotides line up with TRBD1. The V gene end was trimmed by 7 bases and the J gene end by 7 bases; junction bases not matched to a gene: 9. In germline, CDR1 is LNHDA, CDR2 SQIVND (reference sequence). There are 16 residues in the CDR3. This CDR3 is CASTKDRGLPNSPLHF. The CDR3 nucleotides read TGTGCCAGTACCAAGGACAGGGGGCTTCCAAATTCACCCCTCCACTTT.

The V gene is TRBV29-1, the J gene TRBJ1-4; 9 bases are shared with TRBD1. The CDR3 consists of 14 residues. V was clipped by 6 bases and J by 8 bases; unmatched bases: 10. Germline lookup yields CDR1 SQVTM and CDR2 ANQGSEA. The CDR3 DNA sequence: TGCAGCGTCCAGGCGGGACAGGGATGGGAAAAACTGTTTTTT. The encoded protein is CSVQAGQGWEKLFF.

This clonotype was seen more than once but under ten times. The chain recombines TRBV6-5 with TRBJ1-2; D unresolved. CDR1 MNHEY and CDR2 SVGAGI come from the germline V gene. Trimming took 7 bases from V and 5 from J, leaving 17 bases between them. There are 14 residues in the CDR3. CDR3 amino acids: CASITRYNGYGYTF. In nucleotides, the CDR3 is TGTGCCAGCATTACGCGATATAACGGGTATGGCTACACCTTC.

This clonotype was detected a few times. This rearrangement joins TRBV15 to TRBJ1-1; 10 nucleotides line up with TRBD1. Unmatched junction bases numbered 6, after V lost 0 bases and J lost 5 bases. This CDR3 has 16 residues. From germline, CDR1 is LNHNV and CDR2 YYDKDF (reference sequence). The CDR3 reads CATSRDPDRGWTEAFF. In DNA, the CDR3 is TGTGCCACCAGCAGAGATCCGGACAGGGGGTGGACTGAAGCTTTCTTT.

This clonotype occurred a few times. V usage is TRBV6-2 or TRBV6-3 and J usage is TRBJ2-1; D perhaps matches TRBD1 (5 bases). The CDR3 covers 15 residues. Germline V lookup: CDR1 MNHEY, CDR2 SVGEGT. V lost 2 bases and J lost 1, with 9 bases in between. The CDR3 region is CASSYGASSYNEQFF. CDR3 DNA: TGTGCCAGCAGTTACGGGGCTAGTTCCTACAATGAGCAGTTCTTC.